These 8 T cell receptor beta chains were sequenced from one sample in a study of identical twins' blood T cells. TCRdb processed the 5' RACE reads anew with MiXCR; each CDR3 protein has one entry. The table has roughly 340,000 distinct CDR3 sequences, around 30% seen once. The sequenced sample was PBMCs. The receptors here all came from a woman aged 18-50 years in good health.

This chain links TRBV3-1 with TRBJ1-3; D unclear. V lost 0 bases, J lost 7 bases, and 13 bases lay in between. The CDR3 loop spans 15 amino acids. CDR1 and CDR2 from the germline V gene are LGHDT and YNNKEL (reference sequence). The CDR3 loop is CASSQDSAGGNTIYF. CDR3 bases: TGTGCCAGCAGCCAAGATTCGGCAGGAGGGAACACCATATATTTT.

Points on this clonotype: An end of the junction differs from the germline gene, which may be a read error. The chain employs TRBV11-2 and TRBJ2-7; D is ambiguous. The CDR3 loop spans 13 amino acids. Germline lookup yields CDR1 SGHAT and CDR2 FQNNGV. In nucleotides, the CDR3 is TGTGCCGGCAGCTTAGAAACAGCCTACGAGCAGTACTTC. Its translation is CAGSLETAYEQYF.

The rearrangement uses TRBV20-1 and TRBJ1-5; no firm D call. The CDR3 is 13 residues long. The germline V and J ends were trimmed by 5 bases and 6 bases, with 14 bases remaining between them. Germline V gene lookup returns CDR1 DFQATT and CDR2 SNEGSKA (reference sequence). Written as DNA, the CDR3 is TGCAGTGCTGGCGGACGGCCCCCTCAGCCCCAGCATTTT. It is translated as CSAGGRPPQPQHF.

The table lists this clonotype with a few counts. The CDR3 coding sequence is TGTGCCAGCAGCCTCGGGGGCGCGTTTGTAGGCTATGGCTACACCTTC. It is translated as CASSLGGAFVGYGYTF. This chain links TRBV7-2 with TRBJ1-2; weak D call: TRBD1 (6 bases). The CDR3 has 16 residues. V was pared by 5 bases and J by 4 bases, with 20 bases between. Germline V gene sequence: CDR1 SGHTA, CDR2 FQGNSA.

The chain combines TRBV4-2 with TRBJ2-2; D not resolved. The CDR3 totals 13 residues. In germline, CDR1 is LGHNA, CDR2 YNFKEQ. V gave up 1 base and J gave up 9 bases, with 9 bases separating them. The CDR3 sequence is CASSQALRRELFF. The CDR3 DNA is TGTGCCAGCAGCCAAGCCCTTCGAAGGGAGCTGTTTTTT.

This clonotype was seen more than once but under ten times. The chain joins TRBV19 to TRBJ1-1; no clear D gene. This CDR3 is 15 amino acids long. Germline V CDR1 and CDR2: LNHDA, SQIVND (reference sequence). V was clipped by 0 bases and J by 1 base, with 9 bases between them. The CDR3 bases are TGTGCCAGTAGTATAGATCGATTCTCGAACACTGAAGCTTTCTTT. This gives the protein CASSIDRFSNTEAFF.

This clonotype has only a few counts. The CDR3 loop is CSARGPLARTDTQYF. The CDR3, as DNA: TGCAGTGCTAGAGGTCCTCTAGCGCGCACAGATACGCAGTATTTT. The rearrangement links TRBV20-1 to TRBJ2-3; maybe TRBD2 (6 bases). From germline, CDR1 is DFQATT and CDR2 SNEGSKA (reference sequence). The CDR3 is 15 amino acids. The V and J ends lost 1 base and 1 base respectively, with 12 bases between them.

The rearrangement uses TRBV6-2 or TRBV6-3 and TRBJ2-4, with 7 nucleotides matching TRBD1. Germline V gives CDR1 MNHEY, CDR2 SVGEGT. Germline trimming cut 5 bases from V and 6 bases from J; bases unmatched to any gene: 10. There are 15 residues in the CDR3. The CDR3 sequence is CASSPRQGDTNIQYF. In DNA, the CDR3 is TGTGCCAGCAGTCCTCGACAGGGAGATACAAACATTCAGTACTTC.